One and the same sample provided the 21 T cell receptor beta chains below, sequenced in a study of blood T cell repertoires in COVID-19. Only in-frame clones appear in the TCRdb table, and some are missing; sequencing was by immunoSEQ multiplex PCR. The sample yields 110,000 to 150,000 clones, roughly four fifths seen once. Material for sequencing was PBMCs or T cells enriched from blood (not recorded which). The receptors originated from a woman between 18 and 29 years old who had been exposed to COVID-19.

V gene TRBV7-2 combines with J gene TRBJ1-5; D is undetermined. There are 17 residues in the CDR3. V shed 5 bases and J shed 0 bases, with 17 bases lying between them. Germline V gene lookup returns CDR1 SGHTA and CDR2 FQGNSA. As DNA, the CDR3 is TGTGCCAGCAGCCTCCGGGGAGGAGCTTATAGCAATCAGCCCCAGCATTTT. Translated: CASSLRGGAYSNQPQHF.

The genes are TRBV7-2 and TRBJ2-7; weak D call: TRBD2 (6 bases). The V gene's germline CDR1 is SGHTA and CDR2 FQGNSA. V was clipped by 1 base and J by 7 bases, with 20 bases between them. The CDR3 runs 16 residues. The CDR3 loop reads CASSLGQPGLAKEQYF. In DNA, the CDR3 is TGTGCCAGCAGCTTAGGCCAACCGGGACTGGCTAAGGAGCAGTACTTC.

This chain links TRBV18 with TRBJ2-2, with unresolved D. Germline values: CDR1 KGHSH, CDR2 LQKENI. The V gene lost 6 bases and the J gene lost 8 bases, with 22 bases spanning the gap. CDR3 length: 16 amino acids. Here the CDR3 reads CASSPMVLLSSGELFF. Here the CDR3 DNA reads TGTGCCAGCTCCCCAATGGTCCTCCTATCGTCGGGGGAGCTGTTTTTT.

The chain uses TRBV11-3 and TRBJ2-7, with D tentatively TRBD1 (6 bases). Deletions cut 3 bases from V and 1 base from J, with 22 bases between. The CDR3 contains 18 residues. Germline V CDR1 and CDR2: SGHNT, YENEEA. CDR3 loop: CASSFWWAGEHNSYEQYF. CDR3 bases: TGTGCCAGCAGCTTCTGGTGGGCAGGGGAACACAATTCCTACGAGCAGTACTTC. The entire variable domain, with the rest obtained from reference TRBV11-3 and TRBJ2-7, is as follows: EAGVVQSPRYKIIEKKQPVAFWCNPISGHNTLYWYLQNLGQGPELLIRYENEEAVDDSQLPKDRFSAERLKGVDSTLKIQPAELGDSAVYLCASSFWWAGEHNSYEQYFGPGTRLTVT.

The chain recombines TRBV6-2 or TRBV6-3 with TRBJ2-4; TRBD2 might be the D (5 bases). Germline CDR1 is MNHEY and CDR2 is SVGEGT. V lost 5 bases and J lost 7, with 12 bases in between. This CDR3 is built from 13 residues. The CDR3 DNA reads TGTGCCAGCAGTCGGGGTCCTACGAACATTCAGTACTTC. Translation gives CASSRGPTNIQYF.

J is TRBJ1-3 and V is TRBV6-5; tentatively, D is TRBD1 (5 bases). Trimming took off 7 bases at V and 8 bases at J, with 15 bases between the two ends. Germline lookup yields CDR1 MNHEY and CDR2 SVGAGI. CDR3 length: 13 residues. In nucleotides, the CDR3 is TGTGCCAGCATGCTGGGGGGGGGTGACACCATATATTTT. It encodes CASMLGGGDTIYF.

The chain has TRBV6-5 and TRBJ2-7; 12 nucleotides agree with TRBD2. The CDR3 has 15 amino acids. The V and J ends lost 6 bases and 5 bases, in that order; junction bases with no gene match: 8. From germline, CDR1 is MNHEY and CDR2 SVGAGI. CDR3: CASRPLTSGSDEQYF. Here the CDR3 DNA reads TGTGCCAGCAGACCTCTGACTAGCGGGAGTGACGAGCAGTACTTC.

The chain uses TRBV3-1 (or the pseudogene TRBV3-2) and TRBJ2-7; 12 bases are shared with TRBD1. The trim removed 2 bases at V and 5 bases at J, leaving 4 bases unmatched. The CDR3 is made up of 15 amino acids. The germline V gene encodes CDR1 LGHDT and CDR2 YNNKEL (reference sequence). Written as DNA, the CDR3 is TGTGCCAGCAGCCAAAGGGACAGGGGGCTCAACGAGCAGTACTTC. This gives the protein CASSQRDRGLNEQYF.

The chain links TRBV3-1 (or the pseudogene TRBV3-2) to TRBJ1-6; D not resolved. CDR3 size: 15 residues. The V gene's germline CDR1 is LGHDT and CDR2 YNNKEL (reference sequence). V dropped 1 base and J dropped 0 bases, with 4 bases sitting between them. Written as DNA, the CDR3 is TGTGCCAGCAGCCAAGGGAGCTCCTATAATTCACCCCTCCACTTT. Protein sequence: CASSQGSSYNSPLHF.

The chain recombines TRBV6-2 or TRBV6-3 with TRBJ1-5, with D unclear. Trimming pared 2 bases from V and 0 bases from J, leaving 5 bases between. CDR1 MNHEY and CDR2 SVGEGT come from the germline V gene. The CDR3 length is 14 residues. CDR3 nucleotide sequence: TGTGCCAGCAGTTACATCGGTAGCAATCAGCCCCAGCATTTT. Encoded protein: CASSYIGSNQPQHF.

The chain combines TRBV28 with TRBJ1-2, with TRBD1 identical over 9 bases. The ends lost 6 bases at V and 8 bases at J; junction bases unmatched: 13. Germline CDR1 MDHEN, CDR2 SYDVKM. The CDR3 sequence is 15 residues long. The CDR3 loop is CASRGDRVDFGGYTF. CDR3 nucleotide sequence: TGTGCCAGCAGGGGGGACAGGGTGGATTTTGGAGGCTACACCTTC.

The chain carries TRBV12-3 or TRBV12-4 and TRBJ2-2; D is unclear. Trimming removed 7 bases at V and 1 base at J, with 7 bases between. This CDR3 is built from 13 residues. In DNA, the CDR3 is TGTGCCAGCACTCGCGGGAACACCGGGGAGCTGTTTTTT. Translated: CASTRGNTGELFF.

A remark on this clone: A read error may produce the germline difference seen at one junction end. The chain has TRBV28 and TRBJ2-7; D remains unclear. Germline V lookup: CDR1 MDHEN, CDR2 SYDVKM. The CDR3 spans 13 residues. CDR3 sequence: CVSSLNYQYEQYF. CDR3 nucleotides: TGTGTCAGCAGTTTAAACTACCAATACGAGCAGTACTTC.

Only one count was recorded for this clone. The chain combines TRBV4-1 with TRBJ1-2; 9 bases match TRBD1. After removal of 1 base from V and 4 bases from J, the junction contained 7 bases not matched to a gene. Looked up from germline, CDR1 is MGHRA and CDR2 is YSYEKL. The CDR3 contains 16 residues. CDR3 in DNA: TGCGCCAGCAGCCAAGGGACAGGGGCGTTTGGCTATGGCTACACCTTC. Protein product: CASSQGTGAFGYGYTF.

This chain connects TRBV24-1 to TRBJ2-3; 9 bases are shared with TRBD2. The CDR3 runs 16 residues. Germline assignment: CDR1 KGHDR and CDR2 SFDVKD. Unmatched junction bases numbered 8, after V lost 5 bases and J lost 3 bases. The CDR3 sequence is CATSAPEAGGTDTQYF. The CDR3 nucleotides read TGTGCCACCAGTGCCCCTGAAGCGGGAGGAACAGATACGCAGTATTTT.

The chain couples TRBV7-9 to TRBJ2-1; TRBD2 matches at 9 bases. The CDR3 runs 17 residues. Germline-derived CDR1 and CDR2 are SEHNR and FQNEAQ (reference sequence). The V and J ends lost 5 bases and 7 bases, in that order; junction bases with no gene match: 15. CDR3 in amino acids: CASSPSGAGGPGNEQFF. The CDR3 DNA is TGTGCCAGCAGCCCCTCCGGCGCGGGAGGGCCCGGAAATGAGCAGTTCTTC.

The rearrangement joins TRBV7-6 to TRBJ1-1; maybe TRBD1 (5 bases). CDR1 SGHVS and CDR2 FNYEAQ come from the germline V gene. CDR3 length equals 13 residues. Trimming took 4 bases from V and 4 from J, leaving 10 bases between them. The CDR3 coding sequence is TGTGCCAGCAGCTCGGACACCTTCACTGAAGCTTTCTTT. Its translation is CASSSDTFTEAFF.

The rearrangement uses TRBV10-3 and TRBJ1-6, with 7 bases lining up with TRBD1. V lost 5 bases to trimming and J lost 10 bases; unmatched junction nucleotides: 8. Germline CDR1 ENHRY, CDR2 SYGVKD. The CDR3 has 14 residues. CDR3 loop: CAISITQGNSPLHF. CDR3 nucleotides: TGTGCCATCAGTATAACACAGGGGAACTCACCCCTCCACTTT.

The chain joins TRBV28 to TRBJ1-6; D possibly corresponds to TRBD1 (5 bases). CDR3 length: 13 amino acids. V was shortened by 7 bases and J by 9 bases, with 13 bases between the two germline ends. Looked up from germline, CDR1 is MDHEN and CDR2 is SYDVKM. As DNA, the CDR3 is TGTGCCAGCACGGAAACAGGATTTTCACCCCTCCACTTT. It specifies CASTETGFSPLHF.

The chain couples TRBV7-3 to TRBJ2-1; D not certain. The CDR3 covers 13 residues. In germline, CDR1 is SGHTA, CDR2 FQGTGA. With 2 bases removed from V and 5 bases from J, the gap between germline ends came to 7 bases. CDR3 amino acids: CASSLLRDNEQFF. CDR3 DNA: TGTGCCAGCAGCTTACTGAGAGACAATGAGCAGTTCTTC.

The chain employs TRBV10-1 and TRBJ2-1; 10 bases are a match to TRBD2. Trimming cost V 10 bases and J 10 bases; bases outside gene matches: 13. The CDR3 contains 14 residues. The V gene's germline CDR1 is WNHNN and CDR2 SYGVQD (reference sequence). The DNA of the CDR3 is TGCGCCACCAAAGCGGGAGGGCCGGCGCACGAGCAGTTCTTC. Amino acid sequence: CATKAGGPAHEQFF.